This note documents a single TCR beta chain sequence. Its antigen is unknown. Splitting the CD4+ cells yielded a CD45RA+ naive subset and a CD45RA-negative memory subset. V lost 0 bases and J 1 base, leaving 16 bases between the germline ends. CDR1 SGHRS and CDR2 YFSETQ come from the germline V gene. This CDR3 comprises 18 residues. Only in-frame clones appear in the TCRdb table, and some are missing; sequencing was by immunoSEQ multiplex PCR. Of over a million clones in the sample, about 98.5% are singletons; the top ten hold 0.36%. This record belongs to a study of shared clonotypes between healthy human individuals. Background on the study: Ranging from 18 to 49 in age, donors were a couple of women and a few men. Plates per donor: three CD4 naive, three CD4 memory, two CD8 naive, one CD8 memory.

Regarding the study as a whole: Limited genetic and exposure-history diversity came from having few donors.

The sequenced sample consisted of naive CD4+ T cells sorted from blood. Specified subset: CD45RA+ positively selected. The chain uses TRBV5-1 and TRBJ1-4, with D maybe TRBD1 (5 bases). The sequence derives from a man aged 25 to 40 in good health. The CDR3 loop is CASSLGGTKQRTNEKLFF. CDR3 in DNA: TGCGCCAGCAGCTTGGGGGGGACTAAACAGAGAACTAATGAAAAACTGTTTTTT. The whole variable domain, filled in from reference TRBV5-1 and TRBJ1-4, reads KAGVTQTPRYLIKTRGQQVTLSCSPISGHRSVSWYQQTPGQGLQFLFEYFSETQRNKGNFPGRFSGRQFSNSRSEMNVSTLELGDSALYLCASSLGGTKQRTNEKLFFGSGTQLSVL.